This record looks at one T cell receptor (beta chain) sequence and its context. Its antigen is unknown. This sample stems from a study of shared clonotypes between healthy human individuals. As handled by the study authors: ImmunoSEQ supplied junction-only sequences lacking quality scores, so filtering was different. The table came from immunoSEQ multiplex PCR; TCRdb's copy has only in-frame clones and leaves some out. V and J calls and clone size are as listed in that table; D and trimming were resolved from the DNA. The sample has more than 2,000,000 clones, more than 80% seen once; the top ten hold 0.13% to 0.15%. Findings of the study overall: Generally, estimated richness proved larger in naive subsets than it did in memory subsets.

This TCR came from a man aged 18 to 29 in good health. Sequencing input: naive CD4+ T cells sorted from blood. Subset indicated: CD45RA+ positively selected.

The CDR3 reads CASSVGGASFEQYF. DNA for the CDR3: TGTGCCAGCAGTGTCGGGGGGGCGAGTTTCGAGCAGTACTTC. This chain links TRBV2 with TRBJ2-7; 8 nucleotides match TRBD2. The CDR3 has 14 amino acids. Germline loops: CDR1 SNHLY, CDR2 FYNNEI. After removal of 4 bases from V and 6 bases from J, the junction contained 8 bases not matched to a gene.